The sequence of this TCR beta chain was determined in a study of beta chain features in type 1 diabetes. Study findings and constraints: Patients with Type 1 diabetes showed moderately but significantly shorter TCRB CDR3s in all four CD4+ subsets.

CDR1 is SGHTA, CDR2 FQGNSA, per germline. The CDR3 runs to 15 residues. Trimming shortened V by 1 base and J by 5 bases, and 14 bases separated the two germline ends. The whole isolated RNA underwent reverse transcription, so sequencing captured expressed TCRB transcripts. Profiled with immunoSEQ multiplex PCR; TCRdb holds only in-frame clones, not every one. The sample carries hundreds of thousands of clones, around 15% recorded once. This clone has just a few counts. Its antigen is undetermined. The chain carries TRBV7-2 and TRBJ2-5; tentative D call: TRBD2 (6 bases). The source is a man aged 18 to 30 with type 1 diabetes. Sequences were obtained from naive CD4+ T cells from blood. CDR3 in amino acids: CASSLVVAGHETQYF. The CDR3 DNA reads TGTGCCAGCAGCTTAGTGGTGGCGGGGCACGAGACCCAGTACTTC.